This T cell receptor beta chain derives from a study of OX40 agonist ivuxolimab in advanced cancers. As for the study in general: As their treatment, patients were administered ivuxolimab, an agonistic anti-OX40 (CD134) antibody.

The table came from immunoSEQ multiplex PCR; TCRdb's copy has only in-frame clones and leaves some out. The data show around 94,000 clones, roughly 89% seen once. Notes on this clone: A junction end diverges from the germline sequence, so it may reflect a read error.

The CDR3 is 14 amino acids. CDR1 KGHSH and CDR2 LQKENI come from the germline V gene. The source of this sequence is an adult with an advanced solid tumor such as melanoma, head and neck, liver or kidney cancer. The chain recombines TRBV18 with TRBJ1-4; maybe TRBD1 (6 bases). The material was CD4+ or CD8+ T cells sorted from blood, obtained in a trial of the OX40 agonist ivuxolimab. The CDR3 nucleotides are TGTGCCAGCGCACCAGGGGCAGGGACTGAAAAACTGTTTTTT. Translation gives CASAPGAGTEKLFF.